Listed here are 24 T cell receptor beta chains from one sample, sequenced in a study of blood T cells in healthy people across ages. The second PCR ran roughly 7 to 12 cycles with a sample-barcoded 5' primer and J-beta primers. One entry per CDR3 protein results from TCRdb running MiXCR on the 5' RACE reads. The repertoire holds more than 1.4 million distinct CDR3 sequences, with around 42% as singletons. The sequencing sample was made of blood. The receptors stem from a woman between 18 and 29 years old in good health.

The genes are TRBV20-1 and TRBJ1-1, with 7 bases lining up with TRBD1. CDR3 length: 12 residues. The germline CDR1 and CDR2 sequences are DFQATT and SNEGSKA (reference sequence). J lost 5 bases, V lost 6 bases, and 6 bases had no gene match. This CDR3 is CSAGRGETEAFF. CDR3 nucleotides: TGCAGTGCAGGCAGGGGGGAGACTGAAGCTTTCTTT.

The chain has TRBV12-3 or TRBV12-4 and TRBJ2-1; the D is unclear. Trimming cost V 4 bases and J 7 bases, with 5 bases left between them. This CDR3 region has 11 residues. The CDR3 here is CASSYMNEQFF. DNA for the CDR3: TGTGCCAGCAGTTACATGAATGAGCAGTTCTTC.

This chain uses TRBV7-9 with TRBJ1-5, with D perhaps TRBD1 (6 bases). V dropped 1 base and J dropped 6 bases, with 16 bases sitting between them. The CDR3 sequence is 16 residues long. Germline CDR1 and CDR2: SEHNR and FQNEAQ (reference sequence). This CDR3 reads CASSLGGPGGGQPQHF. In DNA form, the CDR3 reads TGTGCCAGCAGCTTAGGGGGGCCCGGTGGGGGTCAGCCCCAGCATTTT.

The chain links TRBV11-2 to TRBJ2-1; 7 positions agree with TRBD1. This CDR3 is 14 amino acids long. CDR1 and CDR2 (germline): SGHAT, FQNNGV. The V and J ends lost 5 bases and 4 bases, in that order; junction bases with no gene match: 5. The CDR3 DNA reads TGTGCCAGCAGCCCCGAGGGGGCATACAATGAGCAGTTCTTC. As protein: CASSPEGAYNEQFF.

This chain connects TRBV18 to TRBJ2-7, with 8 nucleotides matching TRBD2. The CDR3 contains 15 residues. Germline V CDR1 and CDR2: KGHSH, LQKENI. V dropped 0 bases and J dropped 4; count of bases not matched to a gene: 5. The CDR3 DNA reads TGTGCCAGCTCACCACCGTCTGCTAGCGGGTACGAGCAGTACTTC. Protein sequence: CASSPPSASGYEQYF.

V usage is TRBV27 and J usage is TRBJ2-7, with D perhaps TRBD2 (6 bases). The V gene's germline CDR1 is MNHEY and CDR2 SMNVEV (reference sequence). This CDR3 is built from 13 residues. V shed 10 bases and J shed 0 bases, with 13 bases lying between them. DNA for the CDR3: TGTGCCACCACTGGGAGGAACTCCTACGAGCAGTACTTC. Its translation is CATTGRNSYEQYF.

In this sample, this clonotype turned up many times. The chain couples TRBV6-5 to TRBJ1-2; 7 nucleotides align to TRBD1. J lost 2 bases, V lost 0 bases, and 0 bases had no gene match. CDR3 size: 14 residues. Germline CDR1 reads MNHEY; CDR2 reads SVGAGI. This CDR3 reads CASSYSTGNYGYTF. DNA for the CDR3: TGTGCCAGCAGTTACTCGACAGGGAACTATGGCTACACCTTC.

The rearrangement uses TRBV5-1 and TRBJ2-7; 7 nucleotides agree with TRBD1. Unmatched junction bases numbered 9, after V lost 4 bases and J lost 2 bases. The length of the CDR3 is 15 residues. In germline, CDR1 is SGHRS, CDR2 YFSETQ. CDR3 nucleotides: TGCGCCAGCAGCCCTTGGACAGGTCCGACCTACGAGCAGTACTTC. Translated: CASSPWTGPTYEQYF.

This clonotype was recorded a few times. This chain uses TRBV5-1 with TRBJ2-4; 7 bases map to TRBD1. The CDR3 runs 17 residues. CDR1 and CDR2 from the germline V gene are SGHRS and YFSETQ. V gave up 4 bases and J gave up 2 bases; unmatched junction bases: 12. The CDR3 reads CASSLGGEGAPKNIQYF. The CDR3, as DNA: TGCGCCAGCAGCCTTGGGGGAGAGGGGGCGCCCAAAAACATTCAGTACTTC.

In its sample, this clonotype was seen a few times. The gene calls are TRBV28 and TRBJ1-3; unclear D gene. Per germline, CDR1 MDHEN and CDR2 SYDVKM. This CDR3 is built from 15 residues. V was clipped by 2 bases and J by 1 base, with 9 bases between them. The DNA of the CDR3 is TGTGCCAGCAGTTTAAATCGGGCATCTGGAAACACCATATATTTT. Amino acids: CASSLNRASGNTIYF.

The chain is built from TRBV3-1 and TRBJ2-7; TRBD2 matches at 8 bases. CDR1 LGHDT and CDR2 YNNKEL come from the germline V gene (reference sequence). J was trimmed by 3 bases and V by 1 base; bases with no gene match: 5. This CDR3 is 15 amino acids long. Here the CDR3 reads CASSQAAGAFYEQYF. CDR3 sequence (DNA): TGTGCCAGCAGCCAAGCAGCGGGAGCGTTCTACGAGCAGTACTTC.

This clonotype was found many times. The CDR3 sequence: CSARGPTYNEQFF. Written as DNA, the CDR3 is TGCAGTGCTAGAGGGCCAACCTACAATGAGCAGTTCTTC. This sequence joins TRBV20-1 and TRBJ2-1; D gene ambiguous. Germline-derived CDR1 and CDR2 are DFQATT and SNEGSKA (reference sequence). The CDR3 has 13 residues. The V end was cut by 1 base, the J end by 2 bases, with 6 bases between.

The J gene is TRBJ1-2, the V gene TRBV9; TRBD1 matches at 7 bases. The CDR3 sequence is 17 residues long. Looked up from germline, CDR1 is SGDLS and CDR2 is YYNGEE. V lost 3 bases, J lost 4 bases, and 15 bases stayed unmatched. As DNA, the CDR3 is TGTGCCAGCAGCGCTCCCGAAACCGGGACAGTCCTCTATGGCTACACCTTC. Amino acids: CASSAPETGTVLYGYTF.

The V call is TRBV27, the J call TRBJ2-5; either TRBD1 or TRBD2 may supply D (5 bases each). With the DNA end fitting TRBJ2-7 better, the J assignment may be wrong. The CDR3 consists of 14 residues. CDR1 and CDR2 (germline): MNHEY, SMNVEV (reference sequence). The CDR3 loop is CARNGVREDPEQYF. The CDR3 bases are TGTGCCAGAAACGGGGTCAGGGAAGATCCCGAGCAGTACTTC.

This clonotype appeared a few times. The J gene is TRBJ2-1, the V gene TRBV20-1, with a possible D match to TRBD2 (6 bases). Germline CDR1 and CDR2: DFQATT and SNEGSKA (reference sequence). V dropped 6 bases and J dropped 15 bases, with 18 bases sitting between them. This CDR3 is built from 11 residues. CDR3 nucleotides: TGCAGTGCCCTGAGTGCGGGAAGTGGGTTCTTC. Amino acids: CSALSAGSGFF.

Here the CDR3 reads CSARSIGLAGVGANEQYF. The CDR3 DNA is TGCAGTGCTAGAAGTATAGGACTAGCGGGAGTCGGCGCCAACGAGCAGTACTTC. V and J are TRBV20-1 and TRBJ2-5; 13 bases are a match to TRBD2. The closer fit of TRBJ2-7 to the DNA end suggests the J call may be wrong. CDR1 is DFQATT and CDR2 is SNEGSKA in the germline V gene (reference sequence). The CDR3 has 18 residues.

This chain connects TRBV12-3 or TRBV12-4 to TRBJ2-7; TRBD2 is a possible D gene (5 bases). Trimming cost V 5 bases and J 0 bases, with 14 bases left between them. This CDR3 is built from 15 residues. The CDR3 loop is CASSPPREHSYEQYF. The CDR3 nucleotides read TGTGCCAGCAGTCCCCCCCGGGAACACTCCTACGAGCAGTACTTC.

This clonotype has more than one count but fewer than ten. The chain recombines TRBV9 with TRBJ2-5, with 9 bases that match TRBD2. After removal of 1 base from V and 1 base from J, the junction contained 5 bases not matched to a gene. Germline V gene lookup returns CDR1 SGDLS and CDR2 YYNGEE. The CDR3 is 16 residues long. CDR3 in DNA: TGTGCCAGCAGCGTAATGATGACTAGCGGCCAAGAGACCCAGTACTTC. Protein product: CASSVMMTSGQETQYF.

This clonotype was observed once. This chain connects TRBV5-1 to TRBJ1-2; D remains unclear. This CDR3 contains 13 residues. Germline CDR1 SGHRS, CDR2 YFSETQ. Trimming left V 4 bases short and J 8 bases short, with 15 bases between. CDR3 in DNA: TGCGCCAGCAGCGTGCAGGATGCGCAAGGCTACACCTTC. Translation: CASSVQDAQGYTF.

Concerning this clonotype: Compared with germline, one end of the junction differs, possibly owing to a read error. V usage is TRBV5-6 and J usage is TRBJ2-1; D ambiguous. The CDR3 runs 11 residues. Germline assignment: CDR1 SGHDT and CDR2 YYEEEE. The CDR3, as DNA: TGTGCCAACAGCGTCTACAATGAGCAGTTCTTC. This gives the protein CANSVYNEQFF.

The rearrangement links TRBV3-1 to TRBJ2-1, with D perhaps TRBD1 or TRBD2 (5 bases each). This CDR3 region has 12 residues. Germline V lookup: CDR1 LGHDT, CDR2 YNNKEL (reference sequence). V was cut by 1 base and J by 9 bases, with 7 bases left in between. The CDR3 DNA reads TGTGCCAGCAGCCAAGCCGGGACTGAGCAGTTCTTC. This gives the protein CASSQAGTEQFF.

In its sample, this clonotype was seen a few times. The chain employs TRBV7-2 and TRBJ2-1, with D perhaps assigned TRBD1 or TRBD2 (6 bases each). V was pared by 2 bases and J by 8 bases, with 22 bases between. Germline lookup yields CDR1 SGHTA and CDR2 FQGNSA. The CDR3 is 17 residues long. The CDR3 bases are TGTGCCAGCAGCTTAAGGGGGGTGAGGAAGGACTTTCATGAGCAGTTCTTC. Its translation is CASSLRGVRKDFHEQFF.

This rearrangement joins TRBV15 to TRBJ2-5; D tentatively reads TRBD1 or TRBD2 (5 bases each). Gene TRBJ2-1 matches the end of the DNA better, so the J call may be wrong. CDR3 length: 14 amino acids. CDR1 is LNHNV, CDR2 YYDKDF, per germline (reference sequence). Here the CDR3 reads CATSRDRDQETQFF. Written as DNA, the CDR3 is TGTGCCACCAGCAGAGATAGGGACCAAGAGACCCAGTTCTTC.

A few counts support this clonotype. The chain couples TRBV29-1 to TRBJ2-1, with unresolved D. Germline loops: CDR1 SQVTM, CDR2 ANQGSEA. V was cut by 3 bases and J by 7 bases, with 10 bases left in between. The CDR3 sequence is 12 residues long. The CDR3: CSVDGVRNEQFF. Written as DNA, the CDR3 is TGCAGCGTTGATGGGGTTCGGAATGAGCAGTTCTTC.